Here is one TCR beta chain with its context. The target of this receptor is not known. One base away there is no much larger clone; base qualities are not given. The library was built by means of the immunoSEQ multiplex PCR assay. A mixture of 60 forward primers for TCR Vbeta segments and 13 reverse primers for TCR Jbeta segments was used in the multiplex PCR. The CDR3 region of rearranged TCR beta genes was amplified from genomic DNA with a multiplex PCR assay. On the Illumina HiSeq System, the amplified TCR beta libraries were sequenced as 87-base-pair reads. In the paper's pipeline: In a later analysis, some 80 million unique TCR beta chains were counted across the roughly 610 repertoires, and some 10 million of these chains were shared by at least two donors. Raw reads were error-corrected and collapsed into unique sequences with a nearest-neighbor algorithm that merged closely related sequences to remove PCR and sequencing errors. To assign V, D and J gene segments, CDR3 sequences were aligned to IMGT reference sequences. For a sequence to be retained, a match of at least six nucleotides to both a V gene segment and a J gene segment was required. A rearrangement counted as productive if the CDR3 had no stop codons and remained in frame with V and J, and every other rearrangement counted as non-productive. CDR3 was defined by IMGT convention, running from the second conserved V-encoded cysteine to the conserved J-encoded phenylalanine. The earlier analysis of around 640 of the donors excluded sequences that lacked an unambiguous match to a single V gene segment. In an earlier analysis of 587 of the donors, V segments were called functional above 56.7% productive rearrangements and were called segregating when the between-donor standard deviation exceeded 5%. A statistical classification framework was built to diagnose cytomegalovirus status from the catalog of TCR beta chain sequences. V and J gene assignment, in a later analysis, came from comparing TCR nucleotide sequences with IMGT/GENE-DB human TR gene sequences. The TCRdist pipeline was used in a later analysis to assign CDR3 sequences and most-parsimonious VDJ recombination scenarios. A later analysis defined each TCR beta chain by its CDR3 amino acid sequence plus V-gene family, and excluded reads lacking a unique V-gene family. A later analysis removed nearly 600 highly shared, low-generation-probability nucleotide sequences to deal with suspected cross-contamination and a sequencing artifact. A later analysis calculated a clonal expansion index for each public chain from normalized within-repertoire ranks of inferred template counts. Generation probabilities in a later analysis came from a VDJ recombination model fitted to out-of-frame rearrangements, and those results were checked against IGoR. In a later analysis, hypergeometric tests were used to score TCR-TCR, TCR-HLA and TCR-CMV co-occurrence, with a repertoire-size bias correction applied to TCR pairs. False discovery rates were estimated in a later analysis by permuting HLA or CMV assignments 20 times. A later analysis grouped co-occurring TCRs with DBSCAN, adding TCRdist sequence similarity when clustering within HLA-allele-positive subsets. For co-occurrence clustering, repertoires with fewer than 30,000 or more than 120,000 public chains were excluded, along with about five repertoires with anomalous nucleotide sharing. The table comes from immuneACCESS by way of TCRdb, which keeps in-frame sequences with V and J called. Part of the clones is missing from these tables; in studies checked, under half for an unresolved V gene and the rest for unknown reasons. V and J calls plus clone size are reproduced from that table; the DNA served to infer D and trimming. This sample lists around 110,000 clones; about four fifths were detected once. 1.5% to 2% of the sample lies in the top ten.

The CDR3 has 12 amino acids, counting the end cysteine and phenylalanine. The sequence is cut down to CDR3 DNA, 36 bases in frame from base 1. CDR1 and CDR2 are read off the germline V gene as SGHNT and YENEEA. The junction shows trimming of 2 bases on V and 10 bases on J, plus 9 bases between the germline ends. The data belong to a study of cytomegalovirus exposure and HLA in healthy donors listed by TCRdb under 2017. As for the study more broadly: In an earlier analysis of several hundred of the donors, 276 Gb of sequence data and about 110 million unique TCR beta sequences from about 190 million T cells were reported. About 310 gigabases of sequencing data and tens of millions of unique TCR sequences were included in an early release covering roughly 700 HLA-typed donors. Of the 398 genotyped donors, more than 75% were placed in the genetic ancestry cluster associated with self-reported Caucasian donors. The aim of the study was to test whether cataloging public T cell receptors could identify signatures of past pathogen exposure. Using immunosequencing, the study profiled T cell repertoires from 550 to 750 subjects and related those repertoires to cytomegalovirus serostatus. Along with the roughly 700-subject first cohort, a separate validation cohort of over 90 different subjects was used. To predict cytomegalovirus infection status, the study brought together high-throughput TCR immunosequencing, statistical association of individual TCRs with disease status, and machine learning. In a later analysis, previously published TCR beta repertoires from more than 500 donors were re-analyzed and high-resolution HLA genotyping was added so that TCR occurrence patterns could be studied. In the later analysis, no new phenotypic data were used to find candidate immune exposures; instead, reliance was placed on TCR beta sequences and their occurrence across donors. To decide whether each TCR beta V gene segment behaved as functional or pseudogenic, an earlier analysis of several hundred of the donors relied on high-throughput TCR beta sequencing. Donor age, sex, ethnicity and CMV serostatus were collected together with the repertoire data. In a later genetic analysis, genome-wide SNP genotypes for about three fifths of the roughly 670 donors were used, and that subset was treated as a discovery cohort. All discovery cohort repertoires had been generated using a single sequencing platform. HLA typing covered class I and class II loci at four-digit resolution. Typing coverage differed by locus: A, B, C, DRB1 and DQB1 were typed in roughly 629-630 donors, DQA1 in roughly 510, DPA1 in around 600, and DPB1 in around 440. Four to six DR-DQ haplotypes were handled as single units for association and clustering because linkage in the cohort was strong. Among approximately 370 genotyped donors of the cohort, an average of around 250,000 unique TCR beta nucleotide sequences was sequenced per donor, of which 15% to 20% were non-productive. What the study reported, not specific to this receptor: The study gave a list of 150 to 200 TCR beta chains associated with cytomegalovirus. Presence/absence analyses assumed roughly uniform sequencing depth across donors, an assumption that may not hold. In both the original and validation cohorts, the classifier was reported to diagnose cytomegalovirus status with high specificity and sensitivity. The sequencing pipeline was judged likely to have produced a cluster of highly shared sequence variants as a technical artifact. In a later genetic analysis, fewer N-insertions in productive TCRs were reported among donors in an Asian-associated ancestry cluster than the approximately 710-donor mean. In a later analysis, several top co-occurrence clusters were reported to appear linked to parvovirus B19, influenza, CMV and Epstein-Barr virus. In a later analysis, 16,951 TCR beta sequences were associated with specific HLA alleles at a false discovery rate of 0.05. When HLA alleles, especially DR and DQ, strongly co-occurred, attributing TCR associations to individual alleles was difficult. V-gene and J-gene trimming of TCR beta chains was associated with a missense DCLRE1C variant in a later genetic analysis, and the association was replicated in an independent cohort. Because HLA typing was unavailable for some donors at each locus, only the typed subset was used in association tests. In vitro tests confirmed that a few of the cytomegalovirus-associated TCR beta chains recognize cytomegalovirus antigens. A later analysis found that most CMV-associated TCR beta chains appeared HLA-restricted, with HLA associations seemingly driven largely by CMV exposure. Compared with equally common non-associated chains, HLA-associated TCR beta chains in a later analysis were more clonally expanded and had lower generation probabilities. This cohort had only TCR beta chains sequenced, and the lack of alpha or paired-chain data limited which features could be detected. An earlier analysis of around 540 of the donors showed that most TCR beta V segments appeared in productive rearrangements either about 87% or about 30% of the time, which broadly matched IMGT annotations. A further reported finding was that TCR beta sequences accurately predicted the HLA-A and HLA-B alleles for most subjects in the first cohort. Linkage disequilibrium might explain the correlated functional status among segregating V segments, but an unknown experimental factor could not be ruled out. Across donors, most TCR sequences were observed very rarely, whereas some public TCRs were present in many individuals. Because counts were too low, about 15 rarely observed V segments, including chromosome 9 orphons, were left out of the earlier analysis of about 620 of the donors. Because the 87-base-pair reads could not distinguish some IMGT-functional V segments, including TRBV6-2 and TRBV6-3, those segments were excluded. It was suggested by the authors that the approach could potentially be generalized to other disease states and immunological phenotypes. A later analysis found that TCR association rates varied across HLA loci, with DRB1 alleles showing the most associated TCRs and HLA-C alleles the fewest. For the cohort, immune exposure information was limited to CMV serostatus.

The cohort was made up of 500 to 850 healthy bone marrow donors. All cohort members were sampled while nominally healthy, although unrecorded immune exposures were likely present. The donor tested CMV seronegative and was one of the 352 seronegative cohort members. A peripheral blood sample was collected from each donor, and TCR beta sequencing was performed on peripheral blood mononuclear cells. Genomic DNA was extracted from the blood cell samples with the Qiagen DNeasy Blood Extraction Kit. This chain is built from TRBV11-3 and TRBJ2-1, with no confidently assigned D gene. This TCR came from a middle-aged man in good health and CMV-seronegative. The sample taken for sequencing was PBMCs. The bases read TGTGCCAGCAGCTTAAGTGATAGCGAGCAGTTCTTC. This sequence encodes CASSLSDSEQFF.